One sample yielded the 21 T cell receptor beta chains listed below, sequenced in a study of cytotoxic CD8 clonotypes in ibrutinib-treated CLL. TCRdb keeps only in-frame clones here, not all; method: immunoSEQ multiplex PCR. The top ten hold around 6.6% of the sample, which has some 350,000 clones, approximately 67% seen once. Specimen: PBMCs, collected after 36 months of ibrutinib treatment. Receptors originate from a human donor with chronic lymphocytic leukemia.

This clone was detected only a few times. This chain joins TRBV6-1 and TRBJ1-1; the match to TRBD1 covers 7 bases. V lost 5 bases to trimming and J lost 4 bases; unmatched junction nucleotides: 7. Germline assignment: CDR1 MNHNS and CDR2 SASEGT. The CDR3 length is 14 residues. CDR3 in DNA: TGTGCCAGCAGTCTGCGGTCAGGGGGCACTGAAGCTTTCTTT. This gives the protein CASSLRSGGTEAFF.

Concerning this clone itself: Other nucleotide sequences from this sample produce the same CDR3. The chain has TRBV18 and TRBJ2-7; 9 positions agree with TRBD1. Germline V lookup: CDR1 KGHSH, CDR2 LQKENI. V shed 3 bases and J 4 bases; nucleotides not matched to a gene: 7. This CDR3 is built from 15 residues. CDR3 residues: CASSPPGQGRYEQYF. The CDR3 DNA sequence: TGTGCCAGCTCACCTCCGGGACAGGGCAGATACGAGCAGTACTTC.

V is TRBV5-6 and J is TRBJ1-4, with D possibly TRBD1 on 5 matching bases. CDR3 length equals 12 residues. V lost 4 bases and J lost 8, with 9 bases in between. Germline values: CDR1 SGHDT, CDR2 YYEEEE. The CDR3 loop reads CASSQGGEKLFF. DNA for the CDR3: TGTGCCAGCAGCCAGGGTGGGGAAAAACTGTTTTTT.

The chain combines TRBV7-9 with TRBJ1-2; unclear D gene. Deletions cut 2 bases from V and 5 bases from J, with 12 bases between. Germline CDR1 reads SEHNR; CDR2 reads FQNEAQ (reference sequence). The CDR3 spans 14 residues. CDR3 DNA sequence: TGTGCCAGCAGCTTATGGCCCACAGCATATGGCTACACCTTC. This encodes CASSLWPTAYGYTF.

V is TRBV5-1 and J is TRBJ1-1, with D uncertain. CDR3 size: 15 residues. Germline-derived CDR1 and CDR2 are SGHRS and YFSETQ. Trimming took 0 bases from V and 1 from J, leaving 10 bases between them. Here the CDR3 DNA reads TGCGCCAGCAGCTTGGCCGAGAATTCGAACACTGAAGCTTTCTTT. Encoded protein: CASSLAENSNTEAFF.

The chain has TRBV5-1 and TRBJ2-5; unclear D gene. Germline-derived CDR1 and CDR2 are SGHRS and YFSETQ. The CDR3 extends over 15 amino acids. The V gene lost 0 bases and the J gene lost 2 bases, with 11 bases spanning the gap. The CDR3 sequence: CASSLAESWQETQYF. In DNA, the CDR3 is TGCGCCAGCAGCTTGGCAGAGAGTTGGCAAGAGACCCAGTACTTC.

V and J are TRBV9 and TRBJ2-7; 10 bases match TRBD1. CDR3 size: 13 residues. Germline V CDR1 and CDR2: SGDLS, YYNGEE. J was trimmed by 3 bases and V by 8 bases; bases with no gene match: 5. The CDR3 loop reads CARPGQGHYEQYF. DNA for the CDR3: TGTGCCAGACCGGGACAGGGGCACTACGAGCAGTACTTC.

The rearrangement links TRBV6-5 to TRBJ2-7; the D gene is possibly TRBD1 (5 bases). The CDR3 runs 16 residues. Germline V gene lookup returns CDR1 MNHEY and CDR2 SVGAGI. Trimming took 2 bases from V and 6 from J, leaving 20 bases between them. DNA of the CDR3: TGTGCCAGCAGTTACCTAGGGGTGGGCAGGGTGATCGAGCAGTACTTC. Its protein product is CASSYLGVGRVIEQYF.

The rearrangement joins TRBV14 to TRBJ2-7; D is perhaps TRBD1 (6 bases). Trimming removed 0 bases from V and 5 bases from J, with 14 bases in between. Germline CDR1 SGHDN, CDR2 FVKESK. This CDR3 is built from 15 residues. CDR3 region: CASSQEFTGHNEQYF. The DNA of the CDR3 is TGTGCCAGCAGCCAAGAATTCACAGGGCACAACGAGCAGTACTTC.

Here the CDR3 reads CASSPGQTNSGNTIYF. DNA of the CDR3: TGCGCCAGCAGCCCGGGACAGACAAACTCTGGAAACACCATATATTTT. V is TRBV5-1 and J is TRBJ1-3, with TRBD1 matching over 7 bases. The CDR3 loop spans 16 amino acids. CDR1 and CDR2 (germline): SGHRS, YFSETQ. After removal of 4 bases from V and 0 bases from J, the junction contained 7 bases not matched to a gene.

The CDR3 DNA reads as TGTGCCAGTAGTATGGGACCGAGACTGAACACTGAAGCTTTCTTT. This codes for CASSMGPRLNTEAFF. The J gene is TRBJ1-1, the V gene TRBV19; D perhaps matches TRBD1 (5 bases). Germline values: CDR1 LNHDA, CDR2 SQIVND (reference sequence). V shed 3 bases and J shed 0 bases, with 11 bases lying between them. The CDR3 runs to 15 residues. Together with reference TRBV19 and TRBJ1-1, the CDR3 gives the full variable domain: DGGITQSPKYLFRKEGQNVTLSCEQNLNHDAMYWYRQDPGQGLRLIYYSQIVNDFQKGDIAEGYSVSREKKESFPLTVTSAQKNPTAFYLCASSMGPRLNTEAFFGQGTRLTVV.

The chain links TRBV25-1 to TRBJ1-4; D is unresolved. V lost 2 bases and J 3 bases, leaving 10 bases between the germline ends. Germline CDR1 reads MGHDK; CDR2 reads SYGVNS. The CDR3 runs 15 residues. Written as DNA, the CDR3 is TGTGCCAGCAGTGAACTAATGCAGTCTAATGAAAAACTGTTTTTT. Translating gives CASSELMQSNEKLFF.

As regards this clone: The junction differs from germline at one of its ends, possibly a read error. This chain links TRBV19 with TRBJ1-5; 7 nucleotides line up with TRBD1. Germline CDR1 reads LNHDA; CDR2 reads SQIVND (reference sequence). The CDR3 covers 13 residues. CDR3 coding DNA: TGTACCAGTAGCCCAGGGGGAGGTCAGCCCCAGCATTTT. Translation gives CTSSPGGGQPQHF.

This clone was counted a few times. The chain couples TRBV5-5 to TRBJ1-5; weak D call: TRBD1 (6 bases). The CDR3 has 13 residues. V lost 2 bases and J lost 6, with 9 bases in between. Germline CDR1 and CDR2: SGHKS and YYEKEE (reference sequence). CDR3 sequence: CASSFLGGQPQHF. DNA for the CDR3: TGTGCCAGCAGCTTTTTAGGGGGTCAGCCCCAGCATTTT.

The chain carries TRBV18 and TRBJ2-7; D is undetermined. The CDR3 extends over 13 amino acids. The germline CDR1 and CDR2 sequences are KGHSH and LQKENI. V was trimmed by 3 bases and J by 6 bases, leaving 12 bases between them. The CDR3 nucleotides read TGTGCCAGCTCACCCCAGGACGGAGCCGAGCAGTACTTC. The encoded protein is CASSPQDGAEQYF.

This clone appeared a few times. This chain uses TRBV2 with TRBJ1-2; D ambiguous. The CDR3 has 10 amino acids. Germline lookup yields CDR1 SNHLY and CDR2 FYNNEI. V lost 5 bases to trimming and J lost 6 bases, with 4 bases between them. This CDR3 reads CASSWDGYTF. The CDR3 DNA is TGTGCCAGCAGTTGGGATGGCTACACCTTC.

The rearrangement uses TRBV4-1 and TRBJ2-2; the D gene is possibly TRBD2 (6 bases). The CDR3 is made up of 17 amino acids. Germline-derived CDR1 and CDR2 are MGHRA and YSYEKL. V was shortened by 6 bases and J by 7 bases, with 24 bases between the two germline ends. The chain's CDR3 is CASSSPVGLLGGGELFF. In nucleotides, the CDR3 is TGCGCCAGCAGTTCTCCTGTGGGGCTTCTGGGGGGCGGGGAGCTGTTTTTT.

The chain employs TRBV7-2 and TRBJ2-5, with TRBD2 matching 12 bases. The trim removed 2 bases at V and 5 bases at J, leaving 6 bases unmatched. The CDR3 contains 16 residues. Germline V gene data show CDR1 as SGHTA and CDR2 as FQGNSA. CDR3 sequence reads: CASSLIPSGGAETQYF. The DNA for the CDR3 is TGTGCCAGCAGCTTAATTCCTAGCGGGGGGGCGGAGACCCAGTACTTC.

The rearrangement links TRBV19 to TRBJ1-1; TRBD1 might be the D (5 bases). V dropped 6 bases and J dropped 1 base, with 12 bases sitting between them. Germline CDR1 reads LNHDA; CDR2 reads SQIVND (reference sequence). This CDR3 is 14 amino acids long. CDR3 sequence: CASRGTWENTEAFF. Written as DNA, the CDR3 is TGTGCCAGTAGGGGGACTTGGGAGAACACTGAAGCTTTCTTT.

The rearrangement uses TRBV4-3 and TRBJ2-7; 7 bases align to TRBD2. The CDR3 extends over 16 amino acids. V lost 4 bases to trimming and J lost 2 bases; unmatched junction nucleotides: 11. Germline CDR1 is LGHNA and CDR2 is YSLEER. The CDR3 here is CASSPNALAEAYEQYF. The CDR3 DNA reads TGCGCCAGCAGCCCCAACGCCCTAGCGGAGGCCTACGAGCAGTACTTC.

This chain connects TRBV7-2 to TRBJ2-5, with 11 bases aligning to TRBD2. The CDR3 runs 14 residues. V lost 2 bases, J lost 4 bases, and 0 bases stayed unmatched. The V gene's germline CDR1 is SGHTA and CDR2 FQGNSA. Here the CDR3 DNA reads TGTGCCAGCAGCTTACTAGCGGGAGGAGAGACCCAGTACTTC. As protein: CASSLLAGGETQYF. Full variable domain (missing parts from reference TRBV7-2 and TRBJ2-5): GAGVSQSPSNKVTEKGKDVELRCDPISGHTALYWYRQSLGQGLEFLIYFQGNSAPDKSGLPSDRFSAERTGGSVSTLTIQRTQQEDSAVYLCASSLLAGGETQYFGPGTRLLVL.